This is a list of T cell receptor beta chains from one sample in a study of T cell responses to AZD1222 COVID-19 vaccine. The repertoire was sequenced with immunoSEQ multiplex PCR; TCRdb's copy has only in-frame clones and lacks some. The sample consists of 100,000 or so clones, around 91% of them appearing once. The sample here was peripheral blood, taken 28 days after the second AZD1222 dose. These receptors were collected from an adult who received the AZD1222 COVID-19 vaccine. Each CDR3 is given with its conserved first and last residue. The D gene is left open where the match is weak. Size tells how often a clone was seen (once, few, many) or the class of an expanded clone, and some rows leave it out.

abundance | j_gene | v_gene | d_gene | CDR3aa | CDR3nt
- | TRBJ1-6 | TRBV6-1 | - | CASSVNSGVGNSPLHF | TGTGCCAGCAGTGTAAACTCAGGGGTAGGTAATTCACCCCTCCACTTT
- | TRBJ2-1 | TRBV11-3 | - | CASSLWSPNEQFF | TGTGCCAGCAGCTTGTGGAGTCCAAATGAGCAGTTCTTC
- | TRBJ2-4 | TRBV4-2 | - | CASSLGEAKNIQYF | TGTGCCAGCAGCCTAGGAGAGGCCAAAAACATTCAGTACTTC
once | TRBJ1-1 | TRBV29-1 | TRBD1 | CSGGRGSTEAFF | TGCAGCGGGGGCAGGGGGAGCACTGAAGCTTTCTTT
- | TRBJ1-2 | TRBV5-6 | - | CASSLTGHGYTF | TGTGCCAGCAGCTTGACAGGGCACGGCTACACCTTC
- | TRBJ2-2 | TRBV5-8 | TRBD1 | CASSPGPGQAAFGELFF | TGTGCCAGCAGCCCAGGGCCGGGACAGGCCGCTTTCGGGGAGCTGTTTTTT
- | TRBJ1-1 | TRBV10-1 | - | CASSEAGKGWTEAFF | TGCGCCAGCAGTGAGGCGGGGAAGGGGTGGACTGAAGCTTTCTTT
- | TRBJ1-2 | TRBV25-1 | - | CASSGQGNYGYTF | TGTGCCAGCAGTGGCCAGGGGAACTATGGCTACACCTTC
- | TRBJ2-4 | TRBV14 | TRBD2 | CASSRNSGGKNIQYF | TGTGCCAGCAGTCGTAATAGCGGGGGTAAAAACATTCAGTACTTC
- | TRBJ1-5 | TRBV5-1 | TRBD1 | CASSSGTGEQPQHF | TGCGCCAGCAGCTCCGGGACAGGGGAACAGCCCCAGCATTTT
- | TRBJ1-2 | TRBV7-2 | - | CASSRANYGYTF | TGTGCCAGCAGCAGAGCTAACTATGGCTACACCTTC
- | TRBJ1-1 | TRBV20-1 | TRBD1 | CSARRQGGTFF | TGCAGTGCTAGACGACAGGGGGGAACTTTCTTT
- | TRBJ2-7 | TRBV3-1/TRBV3-2 | - | CASSQPDSEKSYEQYF | TGTGCCAGCAGCCAACCCGACAGCGAAAAATCCTACGAGCAGTACTTC
- | TRBJ1-1 | TRBV2 | - | CASSEKGLKVAEAFF | TGTGCCAGCAGTGAGAAGGGTTTGAAAGTCGCTGAAGCTTTCTTT
- | TRBJ1-1 | TRBV4-1 | - | CASSPRDTEAFF | TGCGCCAGCAGCCCCAGAGACACTGAAGCTTTCTTT
- | TRBJ2-7 | TRBV7-3 | TRBD1 | CASSFGTGAYEQYF | TGTGCCAGCAGCTTCGGGACAGGCGCGTACGAGCAGTACTTC
- | TRBJ1-5 | TRBV27 | - | CASSRDGGGQPQHF | TGTGCCAGCAGCCGCGACGGCGGAGGCCAGCCCCAGCATTTT
- | TRBJ2-1 | TRBV5-4 | TRBD2 | CASSLRTSGGASYNEQFF | TGTGCCAGCAGCCTACGGACTAGCGGGGGGGCATCGTACAATGAGCAGTTCTTC
once | TRBJ1-5 | TRBV19 | TRBD1 | CASSTGQELSSNQPQHF | TGTGCCAGTAGTACGGGACAGGAGCTATCTAGCAATCAGCCCCAGCATTTT
once | TRBJ1-1 | TRBV27 | TRBD1 | CASSLSKGAGTEAFF | TGTGCCAGCAGTTTATCAAAGGGGGCCGGCACTGAAGCTTTCTTT
- | TRBJ2-2 | TRBV9 | - | CASSVIRRGSAPDRTNTGELFF | TGTGCCAGCAGCGTAATTCGGCGGGGATCGGCTCCAGACAGAACGAACACCGGGGAGCTGTTTTTT
- | TRBJ1-2 | TRBV2 | - | CASSETESIGYTF | TGTGCCAGCAGTGAAACAGAAAGTATAGGCTACACCTTC